This TCR beta chain was obtained from a study of shared clonotypes between healthy human individuals. Study context: The plates for each donor numbered three CD4 naive, three CD4 memory, two CD8 naive and one CD8 memory.

This CDR3 contains 12 residues. Per the germline V gene, CDR1 is SGDLS and CDR2 is YYNGEE. The V gene lost 3 bases and the J gene lost 8 bases, with 11 bases spanning the gap. The naive CD8 population came from CD45RO-negative cells selected for CCR7, without terminally differentiated effector memory CD45RA+ cells. Every donor, a Caucasian adult, lived in Nashville, Tennessee. Evenly divided among several immunoSEQ plates was the genomic DNA of each subset. Method: immunoSEQ multiplex PCR; TCRdb's copy keeps in-frame clones and lacks some. The sample carries 2 million to 2.5 million clones, about 92% recorded once. This clone was seen a handful of times.

The sequence was obtained from a man aged 18 to 30 in good health. Some clones in this sample may be carry-over from other donors' samples. The sequenced material came from naive CD8+ T cells from PBMCs. V gene TRBV9 combines with J gene TRBJ1-1; weak D call: TRBD1 (6 bases). Here the CDR3 reads CASSDRDNEAFF. The DNA of the CDR3 is TGTGCCAGCAGCGACCGGGACAACGAAGCTTTCTTT.